This T cell receptor beta chain was sequenced during a study of T cells in Graves' hyperthyroidism and ophthalmopathy. RNA transcripts gave rise to amplified TCR beta CDR3 regions. HTBI primers were used for first-round RT-PCR of the TCR CDR3. Using its own MiXCR run on the multiplex PCR reads, TCRdb lists one record per CDR3 protein. There are a few hundred thousand distinct CDR3 sequences in the sample; roughly 22% occur only once, and around 50% lies in the top ten. Uncontrolled infection, other autoimmune disease, pregnancy or lactation disqualified patients from enrolment. Diagnoses were made from clinical symptoms, serum measures (thyroxine and TRAb), thyroid ultrasound and orbital computed tomography. It was 8 to 10 ml of fresh peripheral blood that supplied the PBMCs. This CDR3 contains 15 residues. Germline assignment: CDR1 SGHVS and CDR2 FQNEAQ. V was cut by 5 bases and J by 1 base, with 14 bases left in between.

The receptor's source is a woman between 65 and 79 years old with Graves' ophthalmopathy. Sequencing was done on a sample of blood. This rearrangement joins TRBV7-8 to TRBJ1-1; the D is unclear. The CDR3 is CASSPLRRPNTEAFF. CDR3 nucleotides: TGTGCCAGCAGCCCCCTTCGCAGGCCGAACACTGAAGCTTTCTTT.